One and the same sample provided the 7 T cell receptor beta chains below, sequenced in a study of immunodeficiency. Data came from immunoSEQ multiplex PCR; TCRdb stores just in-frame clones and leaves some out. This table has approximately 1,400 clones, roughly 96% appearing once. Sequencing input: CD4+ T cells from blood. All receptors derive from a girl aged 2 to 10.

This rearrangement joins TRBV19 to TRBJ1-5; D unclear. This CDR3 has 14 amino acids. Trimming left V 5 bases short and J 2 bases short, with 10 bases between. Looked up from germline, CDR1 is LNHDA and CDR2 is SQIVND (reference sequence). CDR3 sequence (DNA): TGTGCCAGTAGTTGGGGTTCGGGCAATCAGCCCCAGCATTTT. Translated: CASSWGSGNQPQHF. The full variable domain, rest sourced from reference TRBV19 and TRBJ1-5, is DGGITQSPKYLFRKEGQNVTLSCEQNLNHDAMYWYRQDPGQGLRLIYYSQIVNDFQKGDIAEGYSVSREKKESFPLTVTSAQKNPTAFYLCASSWGSGNQPQHFGDGTRLSIL.

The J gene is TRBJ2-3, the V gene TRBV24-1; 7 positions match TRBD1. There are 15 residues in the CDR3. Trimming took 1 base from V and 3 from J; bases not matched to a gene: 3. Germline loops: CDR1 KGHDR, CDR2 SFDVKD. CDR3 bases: TGTGCCACCAGTGATTTTGGCAGGGGGACAGATACGCAGTATTTT. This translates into CATSDFGRGTDTQYF.

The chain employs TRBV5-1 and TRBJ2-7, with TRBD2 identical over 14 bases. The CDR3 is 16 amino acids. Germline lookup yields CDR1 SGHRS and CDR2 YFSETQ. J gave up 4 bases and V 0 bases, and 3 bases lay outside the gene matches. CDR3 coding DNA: TGCGCCAGCAGCTTGGCCGGGACTAGCGGGAGTTACGAGCAGTACTTC. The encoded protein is CASSLAGTSGSYEQYF.

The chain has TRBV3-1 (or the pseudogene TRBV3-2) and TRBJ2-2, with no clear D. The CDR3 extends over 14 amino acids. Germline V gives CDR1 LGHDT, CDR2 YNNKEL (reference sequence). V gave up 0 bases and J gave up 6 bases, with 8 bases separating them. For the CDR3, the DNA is TGTGCCAGCAGCCAAGAGGACCGATCCGGGGAGCTGTTTTTT. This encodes CASSQEDRSGELFF.

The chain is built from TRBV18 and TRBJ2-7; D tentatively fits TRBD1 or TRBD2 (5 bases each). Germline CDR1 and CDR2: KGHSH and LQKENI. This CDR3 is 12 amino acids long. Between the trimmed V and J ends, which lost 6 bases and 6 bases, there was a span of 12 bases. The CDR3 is CASSTGRVEQYF. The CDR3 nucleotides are TGTGCCAGCTCTACGGGGCGAGTCGAGCAGTACTTC.

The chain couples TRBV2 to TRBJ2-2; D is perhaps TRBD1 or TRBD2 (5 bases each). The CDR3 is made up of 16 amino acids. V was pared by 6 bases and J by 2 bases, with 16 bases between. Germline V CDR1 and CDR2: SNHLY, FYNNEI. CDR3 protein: CASRNPTRGNTGELFF. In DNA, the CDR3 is TGTGCCAGCAGGAACCCAACTAGGGGAAACACCGGGGAGCTGTTTTTT. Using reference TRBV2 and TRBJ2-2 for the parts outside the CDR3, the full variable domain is EPEVTQTPSHQVTQMGQEVILRCVPISNHLYFYWYRQILGQKVEFLVSFYNNEISEKSEIFDDQFSVERPDGSNFTLKIRSTKLEDSAMYFCASRNPTRGNTGELFFGEGSRLTVL.

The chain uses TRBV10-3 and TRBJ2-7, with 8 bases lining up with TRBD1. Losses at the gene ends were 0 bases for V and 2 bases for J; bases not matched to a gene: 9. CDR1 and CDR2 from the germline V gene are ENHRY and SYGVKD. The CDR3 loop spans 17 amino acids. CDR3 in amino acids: CAISESGLDRGAYEQYF. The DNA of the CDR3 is TGTGCCATCAGTGAGTCGGGGCTAGACAGGGGAGCCTACGAGCAGTACTTC.